The 4 T cell receptor beta chains reported below all come from one sample, sequenced in a study of T cell repertoires in cytomegalovirus infection (dated by TCRdb to the late 2010s). TCRdb lists the instrument as Illumina HiSeq 1500. TCRdb reran the public reads through fastp at Q25 and MiXCR, keeping productive beta chains. Records with the same CDR3 protein are collapsed into one entry carrying the most frequent genes and DNA. For this sample there are roughly 230,000 distinct CDR3 sequences; approximately 22% appear just once. 15% to 20% of the sample is taken by the ten largest. Sequencing was carried out using CD8+ T cells from PBMCs. The source is a human donor in good health (CMV status not recorded). Some clones in this sample may be carry-over from other donors' samples.

The CDR3 region is CASGLFGDSQETQYF. As DNA, the CDR3 is TGTGCCAGCGGCCTCTTCGGGGACTCCCAAGAGACCCAGTACTTC. V is TRBV12-3 or TRBV12-4 and J is TRBJ2-5; possibly TRBD2 for D (6 bases). The V and J ends lost 8 bases and 1 base respectively, with 17 bases between them. The CDR3 runs 15 residues.

This clonotype was observed a handful of times. The chain couples TRBV28 to TRBJ2-1; no reliable D call. The CDR3 sequence is 11 residues long. The germline CDR1 and CDR2 sequences are MDHEN and SYDVKM. Trimming took off 3 bases at V and 6 bases at J, with 3 bases between the two ends. The CDR3, as DNA: TGTGCCAGCAGTTTCACCAATGAGCAGTTCTTC. This sequence encodes CASSFTNEQFF. The full variable domain, completed using reference TRBV28 and TRBJ2-1, is DVKVTQSSRYLVKRTGEKVFLECVQDMDHENMFWYRQDPGLGLRLIYFSYDVKMKEKGDIPEGYSVSREKKERFSLILESASTNQTSMYLCASSFTNEQFFGPGTRLTVL.

CDR3: CASSLGQGRDEQFF. In nucleotides, the CDR3 is TGTGCCAGCAGTTTAGGACAGGGGAGGGATGAGCAGTTCTTC. V gene TRBV12-3 or TRBV12-4 combines with J gene TRBJ2-1, with D tentatively TRBD1 (8 bases). The CDR3 length is 14 residues. V shed 1 base and J shed 8 bases, with 12 bases lying between them.

The chain recombines TRBV7-9 with TRBJ1-2; 8 bases are a match to TRBD1. CDR1 is SEHNR and CDR2 is FQNEAQ in the germline V gene (reference sequence). The length of the CDR3 is 14 residues. Trimming cost V 4 bases and J 4 bases; bases outside gene matches: 5. CDR3 bases: TGTGCCAGCAGCTCGGGACAGGCCTTCTATGGCTACACCTTC. Protein product: CASSSGQAFYGYTF.